This T cell receptor (beta chain) was obtained from a study of shared clonotypes between healthy human individuals. Clones were sequenced by immunoSEQ multiplex PCR, and TCRdb holds only the in-frame ones, with some missing. The sample includes around 1 million clones, 76% seen only once; the top ten take over 1.3%. For this clone: What it binds is unknown.

Trimming cost V 0 bases and J 4 bases, with 10 bases left between them. Per germline, CDR1 SEHNR and CDR2 FQNEAQ (reference sequence). The CDR3 length is 15 residues. The study, taken as a whole, reports: Represented diversity, genetic and exposure-history alike, was limited by few donors. Across several donors, naive CD4 shared around 5.3%, naive CD8 more than 3%, memory CD4 more than 2%, memory CD8 around 0.36%. A generally larger estimated richness was seen in naive subsets than in memory subsets.

The sample comprised memory CD4+ T cells sorted from blood. Subset denoted: CD45RA-negative fraction. This TCR was recovered from a man younger than 30 in good health. The V call is TRBV7-9, the J call TRBJ1-3; no clear D. The CDR3 loop reads CASSLAPSGGNTIYF. CDR3 coding DNA: TGTGCCAGCAGCTTAGCCCCAAGCGGAGGAAACACCATATATTTT.